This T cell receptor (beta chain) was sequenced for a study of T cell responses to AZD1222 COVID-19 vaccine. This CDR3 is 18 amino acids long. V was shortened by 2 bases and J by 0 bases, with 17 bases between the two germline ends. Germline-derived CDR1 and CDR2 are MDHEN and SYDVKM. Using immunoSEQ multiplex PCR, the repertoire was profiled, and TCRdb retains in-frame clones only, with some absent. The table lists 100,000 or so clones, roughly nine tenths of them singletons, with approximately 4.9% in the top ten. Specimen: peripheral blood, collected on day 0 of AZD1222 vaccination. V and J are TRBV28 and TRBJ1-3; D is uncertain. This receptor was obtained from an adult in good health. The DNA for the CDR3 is TGTGCCAGCAGTTTAATCTCTCGCGGACCGCTCTCTGGAAACACCATATATTTT. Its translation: CASSLISRGPLSGNTIYF.